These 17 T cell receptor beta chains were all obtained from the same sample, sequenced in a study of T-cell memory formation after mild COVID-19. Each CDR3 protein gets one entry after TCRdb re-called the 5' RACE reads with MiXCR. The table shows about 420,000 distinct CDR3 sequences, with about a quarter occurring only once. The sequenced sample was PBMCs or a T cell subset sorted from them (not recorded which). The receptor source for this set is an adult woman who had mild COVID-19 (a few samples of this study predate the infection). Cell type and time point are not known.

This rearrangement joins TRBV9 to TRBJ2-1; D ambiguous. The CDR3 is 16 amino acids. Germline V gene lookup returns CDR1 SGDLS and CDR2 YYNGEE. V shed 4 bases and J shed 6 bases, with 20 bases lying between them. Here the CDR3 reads CASSSASLPGLNEQFF. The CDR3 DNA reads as TGTGCCAGCAGCTCCGCGAGCCTACCCGGGCTCAATGAGCAGTTCTTC.

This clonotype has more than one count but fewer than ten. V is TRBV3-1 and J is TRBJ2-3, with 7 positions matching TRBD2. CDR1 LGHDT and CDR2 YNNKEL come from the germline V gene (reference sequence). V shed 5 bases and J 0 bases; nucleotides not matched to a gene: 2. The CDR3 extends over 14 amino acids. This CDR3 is CASSKRGSTDTQYF. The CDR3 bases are TGTGCCAGCAGCAAGCGGGGCAGCACAGATACGCAGTATTTT.

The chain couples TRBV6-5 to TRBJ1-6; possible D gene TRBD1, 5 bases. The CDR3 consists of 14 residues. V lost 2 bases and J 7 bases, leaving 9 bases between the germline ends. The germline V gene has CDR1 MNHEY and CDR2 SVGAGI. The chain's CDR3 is CASSYRGGNSPLHF. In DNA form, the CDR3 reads TGTGCCAGCAGTTACAGGGGTGGGAATTCACCCCTCCACTTT.

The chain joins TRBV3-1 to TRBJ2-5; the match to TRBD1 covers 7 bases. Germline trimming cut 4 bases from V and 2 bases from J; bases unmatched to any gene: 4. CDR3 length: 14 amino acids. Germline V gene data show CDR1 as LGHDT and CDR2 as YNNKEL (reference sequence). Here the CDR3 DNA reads TGTGCCAGCAGCCGAGGGACAGAGCAAGAGACCCAGTACTTC. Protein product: CASSRGTEQETQYF.

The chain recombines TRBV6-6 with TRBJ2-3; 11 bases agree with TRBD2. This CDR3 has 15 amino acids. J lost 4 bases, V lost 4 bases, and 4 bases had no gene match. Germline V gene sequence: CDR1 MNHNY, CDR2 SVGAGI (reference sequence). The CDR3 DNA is TGTGCCAGCAGTTCGCTAGCGGGGGGCGCAGATACGCAGTATTTT. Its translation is CASSSLAGGADTQYF.

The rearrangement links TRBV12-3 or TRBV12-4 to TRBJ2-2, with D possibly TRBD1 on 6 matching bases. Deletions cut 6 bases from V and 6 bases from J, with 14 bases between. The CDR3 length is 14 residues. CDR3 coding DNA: TGTGCCAGCAGCACAGGGCTGATGGCCGGGGAGCTGTTTTTT. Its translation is CASSTGLMAGELFF.

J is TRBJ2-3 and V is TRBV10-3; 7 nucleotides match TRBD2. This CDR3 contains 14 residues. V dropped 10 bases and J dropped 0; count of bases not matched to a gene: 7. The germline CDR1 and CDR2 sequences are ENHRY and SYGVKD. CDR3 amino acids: CATRGGPSTDTQYF. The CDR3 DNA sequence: TGTGCCACCCGGGGAGGGCCTAGCACAGATACGCAGTATTTT.

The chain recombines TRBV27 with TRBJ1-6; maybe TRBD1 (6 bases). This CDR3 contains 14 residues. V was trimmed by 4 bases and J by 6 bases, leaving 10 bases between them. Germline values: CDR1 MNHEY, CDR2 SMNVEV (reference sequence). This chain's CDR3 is CASSSDRSNSPLHF. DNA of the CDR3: TGTGCCAGCAGTTCCGACAGGTCTAATTCACCCCTCCACTTT.

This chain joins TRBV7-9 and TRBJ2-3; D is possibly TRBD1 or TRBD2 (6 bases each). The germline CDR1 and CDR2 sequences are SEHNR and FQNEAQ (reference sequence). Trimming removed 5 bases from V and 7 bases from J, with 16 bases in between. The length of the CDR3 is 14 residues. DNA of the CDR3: TGTGCCAGCAGCCCTAGGGGGGATGTGCATACGCAGTATTTT. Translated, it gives CASSPRGDVHTQYF.

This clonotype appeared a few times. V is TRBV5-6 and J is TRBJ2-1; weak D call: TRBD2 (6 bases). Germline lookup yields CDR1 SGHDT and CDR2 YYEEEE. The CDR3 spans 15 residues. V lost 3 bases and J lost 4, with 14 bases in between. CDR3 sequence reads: CASSWDPRGYNEQFF. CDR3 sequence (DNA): TGTGCCAGCAGCTGGGACCCGCGGGGTTACAATGAGCAGTTCTTC.

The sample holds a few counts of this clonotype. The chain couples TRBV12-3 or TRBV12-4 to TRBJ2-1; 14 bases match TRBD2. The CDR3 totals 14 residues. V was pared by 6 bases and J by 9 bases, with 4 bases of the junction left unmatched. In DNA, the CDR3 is TGTGCCAGCAGGGGGACTAGCGGGGGAGGTGAGCAGTTCTTC. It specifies CASRGTSGGGEQFF.

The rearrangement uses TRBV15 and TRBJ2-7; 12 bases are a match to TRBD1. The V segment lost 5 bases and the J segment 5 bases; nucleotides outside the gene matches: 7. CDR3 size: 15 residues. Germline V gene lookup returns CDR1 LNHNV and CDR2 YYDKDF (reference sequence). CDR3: CATSPGTGGFHEQYF. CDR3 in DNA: TGTGCCACCAGCCCCGGGACAGGGGGCTTCCACGAGCAGTACTTC.

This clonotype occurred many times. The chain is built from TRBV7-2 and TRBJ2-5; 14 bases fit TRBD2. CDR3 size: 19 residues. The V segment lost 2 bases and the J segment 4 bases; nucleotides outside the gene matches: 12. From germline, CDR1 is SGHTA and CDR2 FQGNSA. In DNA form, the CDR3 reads TGTGCCAGCAGCTTATCTTGGACTAGCGGGGGGCCCAACCCAGAGACCCAGTACTTC. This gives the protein CASSLSWTSGGPNPETQYF.

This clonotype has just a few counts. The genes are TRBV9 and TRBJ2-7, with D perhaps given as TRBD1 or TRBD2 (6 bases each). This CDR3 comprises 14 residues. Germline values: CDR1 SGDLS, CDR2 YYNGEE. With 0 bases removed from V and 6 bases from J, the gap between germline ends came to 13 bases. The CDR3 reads CASSVDQGRREQYF. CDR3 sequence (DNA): TGTGCCAGCAGCGTAGATCAGGGGAGGCGCGAGCAGTACTTC.

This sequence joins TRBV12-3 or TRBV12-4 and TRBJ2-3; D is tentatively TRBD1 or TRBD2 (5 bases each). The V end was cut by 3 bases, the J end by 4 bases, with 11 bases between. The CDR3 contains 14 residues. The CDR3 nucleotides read TGTGCCAGCAGTTTGAGGGGCTGGGCAGATACGCAGTATTTT. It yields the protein CASSLRGWADTQYF.

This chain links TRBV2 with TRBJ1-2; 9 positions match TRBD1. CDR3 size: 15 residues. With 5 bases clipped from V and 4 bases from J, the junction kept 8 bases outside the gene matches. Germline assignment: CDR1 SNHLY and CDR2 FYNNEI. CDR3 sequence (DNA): TGTGCCAGCAGTCCTTCGCGACAGGGGGGCTATGGCTACACCTTC. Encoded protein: CASSPSRQGGYGYTF.

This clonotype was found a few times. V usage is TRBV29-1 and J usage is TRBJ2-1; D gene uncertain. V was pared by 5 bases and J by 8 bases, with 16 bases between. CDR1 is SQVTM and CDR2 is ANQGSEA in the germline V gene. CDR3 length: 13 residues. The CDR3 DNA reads TGCAGCGTTCCCGTTTCAGCGAGCTATGAGCAGTTCTTC. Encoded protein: CSVPVSASYEQFF.